This TCR beta chain was sequenced for a study of cytomegalovirus exposure and HLA in healthy donors. Germline lookup yields CDR1 SGHVS and CDR2 FQNEAQ. The CDR3 sequence is 15 residues long. Trimming removed 1 base from V and 4 bases from J, with 13 bases in between. With regard to this clone: Its antigen is not known.

Findings and caveats of the study: Another analysis was done later, and it associated 17,000 or so TCR beta sequences with HLA alleles at 0.05 false discovery rate.

PCR amplification relied on 60 Vbeta primers (plus 13 Jbeta primers). TCRdb keeps only in-frame clones here, not all; method: immunoSEQ multiplex PCR. The table lists approximately 59,000 clones, approximately 78% of them singletons. Specimen: PBMCs. This chain uses TRBV7-8 with TRBJ1-2; a weak D match, TRBD1 (5 bases). The sequence was obtained from a girl aged 10 to 17 in good health and CMV-seropositive. CDR3 residues: CASSLGGEVGYGYTF. CDR3 coding DNA: TGTGCCAGCAGCTTAGGGGGGGAAGTGGGCTATGGCTACACCTTC. Using reference TRBV7-8 and TRBJ1-2 for the parts outside the CDR3, the full variable domain is GAGVSQSPRYKVAKRGQDVALRCDPISGHVSLFWYQQALGQGPEFLTYFQNEAQLDKSGLPSDRFFAERPEGSVSTLKIQRTQQEDSAVYLCASSLGGEVGYGYTFGSGTRLTVV.